This T cell receptor (beta chain) was sequenced during a study of CD8+CD57+ T cells in acquired aplastic anemia. About the study: Roughly 3 ug was the average amount of DNA from sorted CD4+ and CD8+ cells. General observations from the study: There were twenty-nine CD8+ CDR3 sequences that occurred in both patients and controls. Patients did not significantly differ from controls in CD8+ Simpson's diversity.

Individuals selected for sequencing had exhibited CD8+CD57+ cell expansion on flow cytometry. For this clonotype: The antigen is unknown.

Both TCR beta VDJ combination and CDR3 sequence profiling were carried out. Genomic DNA was the template for this profiling. A single record per CDR3 protein comes from TCRdb applying MiXCR to the reads. The sample holds under 200,000 distinct CDR3 sequences; around 45% are singletons and the top ten take around 9.7%. The receptor was isolated from a human donor with aplastic anemia. The sample consisted of sorted CD4+, CD8+, or CD8+CD57+ T cells (not recorded which) from PBMCs.

In DNA, the CDR3 is TGCAGCGTTGAAGATCACCTGGCTAGCGGGGGTTACCAAGAGACCCAGTACTTC. The encoded protein is CSVEDHLASGGYQETQYF. The chain couples TRBV29-1 to TRBJ2-5; 10 positions agree with TRBD2. Trimming cost V 0 bases and J 0 bases; bases outside gene matches: 10. The CDR3 runs 18 residues. Per the germline V gene, CDR1 is SQVTM and CDR2 is ANQGSEA.